This T cell receptor beta chain was recovered during a study of blood T cell repertoires in COVID-19. Data came from immunoSEQ multiplex PCR; TCRdb stores just in-frame clones and leaves some out. The sample carries some 25,000 clones, more than 65% recorded once. Germline V gene lookup returns CDR1 GTSNPN and CDR2 SVGIG (reference sequence). Trimming stripped 2 bases from V and 5 bases from J, with 10 bases between. The CDR3 extends over 13 amino acids. The receptor was derived from a human donor in a cohort sampled during active COVID-19. The chain employs TRBV30 and TRBJ1-5; D not resolved. Source material: peripheral blood. The CDR3 nucleotides read TGTGCCTGGAGTTCTATCGGGGATCAGCCCCAGCATTTT. Amino acids: CAWSSIGDQPQHF.